This T cell receptor (beta chain) originates from a study of T-cell memory formation after mild COVID-19 (dated by TCRdb to 2020 to 2023). Turning to the overall study: Most TCR sequence clusters were specific to one of the two donors. Longitudinal TCRalpha and TCRbeta repertoire sequencing tracked T-cell clones expanding and contracting after mild COVID-19 in a couple of donors. Two young, previously healthy adult volunteers made up the cohort, one male and one female. What the research found in general, with its limitations: SARS-CoV-2 specificity of the second-wave clones peaking on day 37 was not confirmed. Contracting CD4+ clones were found mainly in CM and EM memory subsets, while CD8+ clones were enriched in EMRA. Only a couple of mild cases were covered by the study, and larger cohorts that include severe cases with pre-infection samples were considered necessary. Some responding clones were found in pre-infection memory, which suggests that pre-existing cross-reactive memory T cells took part in the SARS-CoV-2 response. From day 15 to 85, contracting clones showed balanced CD4/CD8 phenotypes, whereas a second wave of clones that expanded from day 15 to 37 leaned towards CD4+.

The reads were generated on an Illumina NovaSeq 6000. Using 5'RACE with constant-segment primers, TCRalpha and TCRbeta cDNA libraries were constructed, with sample barcodes and unique molecular identifiers added in the process. Trizol reagent was used to extract RNA from every sample. Library amplification was performed in two PCR steps, and a second sample barcode and Illumina TruSeq adapters were introduced in the second step. Sequencing of the libraries was done on an Illumina NovaSeq, producing 2 x 150 bp paired-end reads. The original methods were these. The reads were demultiplexed and collapsed into UMI-guided consensus sequences using migec v1.2.7. With mixcr v2.1.11, UMI consensuses were aligned to TRA and TRB V and J templates and assembled into clonotypes. Expanded or contracted clonotypes were those called significant by both edgeR and NoisET, with noise models trained on biological replicates. For edgeR calls, a false discovery rate-adjusted p below 0.01 and a log2 fold-change threshold of 1 were applied. As an exploratory analysis of dynamics, PCA with hierarchical clustering was applied to max-normalized trajectories of the 1000 most abundant clonotypes. Separately sequenced CD4+ and CD8+ repertoires were used to assign a CD4 or CD8 phenotype to each responding clone. The raw public reads went through TCRdb reprocessing: fastp at Q25, MiXCR clone calling, in-frame beta chains kept. For every CDR3 protein sequence, its rows merge into one entry that carries the most common genes and DNA. The V and J calls were not made by the authors but by TCRdb's processing. This sample lists 450,000 or so distinct CDR3 sequences; 20% to 30% were detected once. Around 13% of the sample rests with the top ten.

A distance of 2 bases separates the germline ends of V and J, which lose 2 bases and 1 base respectively. Sequences MRHNA (CDR1) and SNTAGT (CDR2) are obtained from the germline V gene. Reading from cysteine to phenylalanine, the CDR3 counts 12 amino acids. The only DNA kept is the CDR3, 36 bases in frame from the first base. PBMCs were isolated by Ficoll-Paque density gradient centrifugation. This clonotype was found a few times. The antigen this receptor binds is unknown. The sample holds no much larger clone one base away, and base qualities are not on file. The TCR was taken from an adult woman who had mild COVID-19 (a few samples of this study predate the infection). The sample titles of this study are shuffled in the database, so cell type and time point are left out; the donor was told from shared clones. The sequence links TRBV6-4 to TRBJ1-2; no confident D gene assignment can be made. Sequencing was carried out using PBMCs or a T cell subset sorted from them (not recorded which). The CDR3 protein is CASSDHNYGYTF. The bases read TGTGCCAGCAGTGACCATAACTATGGCTACACCTTC.